The 25 T cell receptor beta chains below come from one sample, sequenced in a study of T cell responses to AZD1222 COVID-19 vaccine. Generated by immunoSEQ multiplex PCR, the TCRdb table keeps only in-frame clones and is missing some. Altogether 34,000 or so clones are present, approximately 88% being singletons, with the ten largest covering roughly 7%. This material consisted of peripheral blood, taken on day 0 of AZD1222 vaccination. The receptors come from an adult in good health.

A few counts support this clone. The V and J genes are TRBV28 and TRBJ2-2; D remains ambiguous. CDR3 length: 13 residues. Germline values: CDR1 MDHEN, CDR2 SYDVKM. The ends were cut back, 3 bases at V and 8 bases at J, with 10 bases in the middle. The CDR3 loop is CASSLTGRGELFF. The CDR3, as DNA: TGTGCCAGCAGTTTGACCGGAAGGGGGGAGCTGTTTTTT.

This chain joins TRBV5-1 and TRBJ2-7, with D unclear. The CDR3 has 13 amino acids. The germline V gene has CDR1 SGHRS and CDR2 YFSETQ. Trimming removed 3 bases from V and 6 bases from J, with 13 bases in between. In DNA, the CDR3 is TGCGCCAGCAGCTCTTCGTCCGCCGGCGAGCAGTACTTC. Amino acids: CASSSSSAGEQYF.

Only one count was recorded for this clone. The chain uses TRBV4-2 and TRBJ2-2, with 7 nucleotides matching TRBD2. The CDR3 contains 13 residues. Looked up from germline, CDR1 is LGHNA and CDR2 is YNFKEQ. Trimming took 4 bases from V and 4 from J; bases not matched to a gene: 0. For the CDR3, the DNA is TGTGCCAGCAGCCTAGCGGGCACCGGGGAGCTGTTTTTT. Translated: CASSLAGTGELFF.

This chain uses TRBV2 with TRBJ2-1, with 11 bases that match TRBD1. CDR3 size: 14 residues. V gave up 7 bases and J gave up 6 bases; unmatched junction bases: 5. CDR1 and CDR2 from the germline V gene are SNHLY and FYNNEI. In DNA form, the CDR3 reads TGTGCCAGCACTGCGGGACAGGGGGTCAATGAGCAGTTCTTC. Translation: CASTAGQGVNEQFF.

The genes are TRBV27 and TRBJ1-1; weak D call: TRBD1 (5 bases). Deletions cut 4 bases from V and 3 bases from J, with 9 bases between. Germline CDR1 MNHEY, CDR2 SMNVEV (reference sequence). The CDR3 spans 13 residues. The CDR3 coding sequence is TGTGCCAGCAGTTCACAGGTATACACTGAAGCTTTCTTT. Residues: CASSSQVYTEAFF.

The chain links TRBV4-3 to TRBJ1-1; D gene unclear. The CDR3 has 14 residues. Trimming removed 0 bases at V and 1 base at J, with 6 bases between. From germline, CDR1 is LGHNA and CDR2 YSLEER. CDR3 in DNA: TGCGCCAGCAGCCAAGATAATAGGAACACTGAAGCTTTCTTT. Protein sequence: CASSQDNRNTEAFF.

The chain links TRBV28 to TRBJ1-2; TRBD1 might be the D (6 bases). CDR3 length: 13 residues. The V end lost 6 bases, the J end lost 4 bases, and 12 bases lay between the germline ends. Germline V CDR1 and CDR2: MDHEN, SYDVKM. The CDR3 nucleotides are TGTGCCAGCAGGGACAGTGGGGTCTATGGCTACACCTTC. Translating gives CASRDSGVYGYTF.

The chain couples TRBV5-1 to TRBJ2-7; TRBD2 agrees at 8 bases. The CDR3 sequence is 14 residues long. The germline V gene has CDR1 SGHRS and CDR2 YFSETQ. V lost 3 bases to trimming and J lost 3 bases; unmatched junction nucleotides: 5. Written as DNA, the CDR3 is TGCGCCAGCAGCTCGAGCGGGGGAGACTACGAGCAGTACTTC. Amino acids: CASSSSGGDYEQYF.

This clone was detected only a few times. This CDR3 is CASSPGRVYEQYF. The CDR3 DNA follows: TGTGCCAGCTCACCGGGAAGGGTGTACGAGCAGTACTTC. The V call is TRBV18, the J call TRBJ2-7; D gene unclear. V was clipped by 3 bases and J by 4 bases, with 10 bases between them. CDR3 size: 13 residues. Germline loops: CDR1 KGHSH, CDR2 LQKENI.

J is TRBJ2-5 and V is TRBV11-2; a weak D match, TRBD1 (5 bases). Germline V CDR1 and CDR2: SGHAT, FQNNGV. The CDR3 is made up of 14 amino acids. V was shortened by 1 base and J by 2 bases, with 8 bases between the two germline ends. CDR3 in amino acids: CASSLGGAQETQYF. The CDR3 bases are TGTGCCAGCAGCTTAGGTGGGGCTCAAGAGACCCAGTACTTC. The whole variable domain, filled in from reference TRBV11-2 and TRBJ2-5, reads EAGVAQSPRYKIIEKRQSVAFWCNPISGHATLYWYQQILGQGPKLLIQFQNNGVVDDSQLPKDRFSAERLKGVDSTLKIQPAKLEDSAVYLCASSLGGAQETQYFGPGTRLLVL.

This clone is a singleton in its sample. This sequence joins TRBV6-4 and TRBJ1-4; D call uncertain. CDR3 size: 14 residues. CDR1 and CDR2 (germline): MRHNA, SNTAGT. V lost 5 bases and J lost 6, with 13 bases in between. The CDR3 DNA reads as TGTGCCAGCAGTACCGACCGAAGGGATGAAAAACTGTTTTTT. It translates to CASSTDRRDEKLFF.

The chain uses TRBV28 and TRBJ2-3, with D unclear. The CDR3 length is 15 residues. Germline CDR1 MDHEN, CDR2 SYDVKM. Trimming pared 5 bases from V and 0 bases from J, leaving 12 bases between. The CDR3 region is CASSITGESTDTQYF. The CDR3 DNA follows: TGTGCCAGCAGTATAACTGGAGAAAGCACAGATACGCAGTATTTT.

The rearrangement uses TRBV2 and TRBJ2-5; D call uncertain. This CDR3 spans 15 amino acids. Germline V gene sequence: CDR1 SNHLY, CDR2 FYNNEI. Trimming removed 5 bases at V and 3 bases at J, with 16 bases between. The CDR3 DNA follows: TGTGCCAGCAGTCTCCCTGGACGGACCAAAGAGACCCAGTACTTC. Encoded protein: CASSLPGRTKETQYF. Using reference TRBV2 and TRBJ2-5 for the parts outside the CDR3, the full variable domain is EPEVTQTPSHQVTQMGQEVILRCVPISNHLYFYWYRQILGQKVEFLVSFYNNEISEKSEIFDDQFSVERPDGSNFTLKIRSTKLEDSAMYFCASSLPGRTKETQYFGPGTRLLVL.

V is TRBV19 and J is TRBJ2-3, with D perhaps TRBD2 (5 bases). The CDR3 runs to 15 residues. The V gene lost 3 bases and the J gene lost 6 bases, with 16 bases spanning the gap. Germline assignment: CDR1 LNHDA and CDR2 SQIVND (reference sequence). CDR3 in DNA: TGTGCCAGTAGTATGCCGGGAAAGAATGAGGATACGCAGTATTTT. Translated: CASSMPGKNEDTQYF.

The V call is TRBV28, the J call TRBJ2-7; D call uncertain. Germline-derived CDR1 and CDR2 are MDHEN and SYDVKM. This CDR3 comprises 15 residues. The germline V and J ends were trimmed by 8 bases and 3 bases, with 20 bases remaining between them. The CDR3 nucleotides are TGTGCCAGCCAGTCCCAGGTTTTTTCGCGCTACGAGCAGTACTTC. This translates into CASQSQVFSRYEQYF.

The rearrangement uses TRBV28 and TRBJ1-5; D ambiguous. This CDR3 is built from 14 residues. The V gene's germline CDR1 is MDHEN and CDR2 SYDVKM. Trimming took 5 bases from V and 1 from J, leaving 9 bases between them. CDR3 amino acids: CASSPPLSNQPQHF. CDR3 bases: TGTGCCAGCAGTCCGCCACTAAGCAATCAGCCCCAGCATTTT.

This clone was observed once. The CDR3 region is CASRKEANGELFF. CDR3 DNA: TGTGCCAGCCGCAAAGAAGCCAACGGGGAGCTGTTTTTT. The V and J genes are TRBV28 and TRBJ2-2; no clear D gene. Germline V lookup: CDR1 MDHEN, CDR2 SYDVKM. The V gene lost 8 bases and the J gene lost 7 bases, with 14 bases spanning the gap. The CDR3 length is 13 residues.

This clone showed up just once. The rearrangement joins TRBV5-6 to TRBJ1-5; D gene unclear. Trimming shortened V by 3 bases and J by 1 base, and 11 bases separated the two germline ends. The CDR3 length is 15 residues. Germline V lookup: CDR1 SGHDT, CDR2 YYEEEE. This chain's CDR3 is CASSYRTASNQPQHF. The CDR3 bases are TGTGCCAGCAGCTACCGGACGGCGAGCAATCAGCCCCAGCATTTT.

CDR3 amino acids: CASSRRTNQNYEQYF. The CDR3 DNA sequence: TGTGCCAGCAGCCGTAGGACTAATCAAAACTACGAGCAGTACTTC. The chain combines TRBV11-2 with TRBJ2-7; TRBD2 might be the D (6 bases). The V end lost 5 bases, the J end lost 3 bases, and 17 bases lay between the germline ends. Germline CDR1 SGHAT, CDR2 FQNNGV. CDR3 length: 15 amino acids.

This clone was seen a single time. The CDR3 nucleotides are TGCGCCAGCAGCACCGGGCCGAGCTCCTACGAGCAGTACTTC. Protein: CASSTGPSSYEQYF. This chain connects TRBV5-1 to TRBJ2-7; D is undetermined. From germline, CDR1 is SGHRS and CDR2 YFSETQ. This CDR3 spans 14 amino acids. V was cut by 4 bases and J by 0 bases, with 11 bases left in between.

The CDR3 DNA reads as TGTGCCAGCAGCGTAACCGGACAGGGGTACGAGCAGTACTTC. Its translation is CASSVTGQGYEQYF. The chain combines TRBV9 with TRBJ2-7, with 9 bases aligning to TRBD1. With 1 base clipped from V and 4 bases from J, the junction kept 3 bases outside the gene matches. Per germline, CDR1 SGDLS and CDR2 YYNGEE. CDR3 length: 14 residues.

This chain connects TRBV11-2 to TRBJ2-7; 9 nucleotides match TRBD2. Trimming removed 5 bases from V and 3 bases from J; junction bases left unmatched: 8. The CDR3 runs to 15 residues. The germline CDR1 and CDR2 sequences are SGHAT and FQNNGV. CDR3 amino acids: CASSPAGGSFYEQYF. CDR3 in DNA: TGTGCCAGCAGCCCCGCGGGGGGGAGTTTCTACGAGCAGTACTTC.

The chain combines TRBV9 with TRBJ1-2; 7 nucleotides agree with TRBD1. The V gene end was trimmed by 0 bases and the J gene end by 8 bases; junction bases not matched to a gene: 10. CDR1 SGDLS and CDR2 YYNGEE come from the germline V gene. This CDR3 has 15 residues. The CDR3 DNA is TGTGCCAGCAGCGTAGTCGGGGCAGGGGGTGACGGCTACACCTTC. Its protein is CASSVVGAGGDGYTF. The full variable domain, with the rest looked up from reference TRBV9 and TRBJ1-2, is DSGVTQTPKHLITATGQRVTLRCSPRSGDLSVYWYQQSLDQGLQFLIQYYNGEERAKGNILERFSAQQFPDLHSELNLSSLELGDSALYFCASSVVGAGGDGYTFGSGTRLTVV.

The V gene is TRBV6-5, the J gene TRBJ1-2, with D possibly being TRBD1 (6 bases). The CDR3 covers 15 residues. Germline V gene data show CDR1 as MNHEY and CDR2 as SVGAGI. With 0 bases removed from V and 2 bases from J, the gap between germline ends came to 10 bases. The CDR3 DNA is TGTGCCAGCAGTTACTCGGCGGACAGAAACTATGGCTACACCTTC. Translation gives CASSYSADRNYGYTF.

The rearrangement uses TRBV12-2 and TRBJ2-5; the D call in the table, TRBD2, was not verified against the DNA. TRBV12-2 corresponds to a pseudogene. The CDR3 is 16 residues long. This CDR3 reads CASRLVIAGPQETQYF. The DNA of the CDR3 is TGTGCAAGTCGCTTAGTAATCGCGGGGCCCCAAGAGACCCAGTACTTC.